Below are 22 T cell receptor beta chains sequenced from a single sample in a study of blood T cells in healthy people across ages. Primers used in a second PCR of roughly 6 to 11 cycles were a sample-barcoded 5' primer and a J-beta primer mix. TCRdb reprocessed the 5' RACE reads via MiXCR and lists one record per CDR3 protein. The table lists 600,000 to 650,000 distinct CDR3 sequences, roughly 50% of them singletons. Material for sequencing was blood. The source of these receptors is a man in his sixties in good health.

This clonotype appeared a few times. The J gene is TRBJ1-1, the V gene TRBV20-1; TRBD1 is a possible D gene (5 bases). CDR1 and CDR2 from the germline V gene are DFQATT and SNEGSKA (reference sequence). The ends were cut back, 5 bases at V and 0 bases at J, with 16 bases in the middle. The CDR3 sequence is 15 residues long. The CDR3 reads CSAPRRQTMNTEAFF. The CDR3 DNA sequence: TGCAGTGCTCCCCGACGACAGACCATGAACACTGAAGCTTTCTTT.

CDR3 in amino acids: CSARGDYRSTGELFF. CDR3 coding DNA: TGCAGTGCTAGGGGGGACTATCGGTCCACCGGGGAGCTGTTTTTT. V is TRBV20-1 and J is TRBJ2-2; 7 nucleotides line up with TRBD2. The CDR3 loop spans 15 amino acids. Germline V gene lookup returns CDR1 DFQATT and CDR2 SNEGSKA (reference sequence). V trimming: 3 bases; J trimming: 4 bases; junction bases outside the gene matches: 8.

The rearrangement joins TRBV7-8 to TRBJ2-7, with 8 bases aligning to TRBD1. The CDR3 is 15 amino acids. From germline, CDR1 is SGHVS and CDR2 FQNEAQ. V was pared by 2 bases and J by 0 bases, with 3 bases of the junction left unmatched. CDR3 amino acids: CASSLQGALSYEQYF. In DNA form, the CDR3 reads TGTGCCAGCAGCTTACAGGGGGCCCTCTCCTACGAGCAGTACTTC.

The chain employs TRBV10-3 and TRBJ1-5; weak D call: TRBD1 (6 bases). This CDR3 has 14 residues. V lost 5 bases, J lost 2 bases, and 10 bases lay in between. Germline CDR1 ENHRY, CDR2 SYGVKD. CDR3 nucleotide sequence: TGTGCCATCAGTCTTGACAGGCGCAATCAGCCCCAGCATTTT. It codes for CAISLDRRNQPQHF.

This clonotype was detected only a few times. V gene TRBV3-1 combines with J gene TRBJ2-1; 9 nucleotides line up with TRBD1. With 3 bases clipped from V and 1 base from J, the junction kept 4 bases outside the gene matches. The V gene's germline CDR1 is LGHDT and CDR2 YNNKEL (reference sequence). This CDR3 has 16 residues. CDR3 in amino acids: CASSQVGQGSYNEQFF. As DNA, the CDR3 is TGTGCCAGCAGCCAGGTAGGACAGGGGTCCTACAATGAGCAGTTCTTC.

This clonotype showed up just a few times. The chain is built from TRBV15 and TRBJ2-5; a possible D gene is TRBD1 (5 bases). This CDR3 is built from 14 residues. CDR1 and CDR2 from the germline V gene are LNHNV and YYDKDF (reference sequence). Trimming took 5 bases from V and 1 from J, leaving 11 bases between them. The CDR3 bases are TGTGCCACCAGCGACGGACACTTCCAAGAGACCCAGTACTTC. Translation: CATSDGHFQETQYF.

The chain links TRBV4-2 to TRBJ2-3, with D possibly called TRBD1 or TRBD2 (5 bases each). Germline CDR1 reads LGHNA; CDR2 reads YNFKEQ. Trimming took 3 bases from V and 6 from J, leaving 10 bases between them. The CDR3 sequence is 13 residues long. The CDR3 loop reads CASSHTEGDTQYF. The CDR3 nucleotides are TGTGCCAGCAGCCACACCGAGGGGGATACGCAGTATTTT.

The table lists this clonotype with a few counts. The V call is TRBV12-3 or TRBV12-4, the J call TRBJ2-1; D unclear. With 3 bases removed from V and 8 bases from J, the gap between germline ends came to 8 bases. The CDR3 length is 12 residues. Written as DNA, the CDR3 is TGTGCCAGCAGTTTTGGCAGCTATGAGCAGTTCTTC. It translates to CASSFGSYEQFF.

This clonotype occurred once. V usage is TRBV12-3 or TRBV12-4 and J usage is TRBJ2-5; 9 nucleotides agree with TRBD1. There are 14 residues in the CDR3. With V trimmed by 8 bases and J by 2 bases, 6 bases remained unmatched. CDR3: CASGTGLDQETQYF. The DNA for the CDR3 is TGTGCCAGCGGGACAGGGTTAGATCAAGAGACCCAGTACTTC.

The chain joins TRBV4-1 to TRBJ1-4, with D possibly matching TRBD1 (5 bases). With 4 bases removed from V and 7 bases from J, the gap between germline ends came to 13 bases. The CDR3 is made up of 14 amino acids. Looked up from germline, CDR1 is MGHRA and CDR2 is YSYEKL. The CDR3 region has the DNA TGCGCCAGCAGCCGTACAGGAATAGGTGAAAAACTGTTTTTT. Residues: CASSRTGIGEKLFF.

The chain joins TRBV3-1 to TRBJ1-1; possible D gene TRBD1, 6 bases. The V end lost 1 base, the J end lost 4 bases, and 13 bases lay between the germline ends. This CDR3 spans 15 amino acids. The germline V gene has CDR1 LGHDT and CDR2 YNNKEL (reference sequence). The CDR3 DNA is TGTGCCAGCAGCCAAGGGGACACCCTGAGCACTGAAGCTTTCTTT. As protein: CASSQGDTLSTEAFF.

The V call is TRBV9, the J call TRBJ1-2, with D possibly matching TRBD1 (5 bases). Per the germline V gene, CDR1 is SGDLS and CDR2 is YYNGEE. The V end was cut by 4 bases, the J end by 8 bases, with 15 bases between. The CDR3 has 13 amino acids. The CDR3 is CASSRREGRGYTF. DNA for the CDR3: TGTGCCAGCAGCCGTAGAGAGGGGAGAGGCTACACCTTC.

The table lists this clonotype with a count of one. The chain links TRBV20-1 to TRBJ2-7, with a possible D match to TRBD1 (5 bases). CDR1 DFQATT and CDR2 SNEGSKA come from the germline V gene (reference sequence). V gave up 6 bases and J gave up 5 bases, with 14 bases separating them. This CDR3 comprises 12 residues. CDR3: CSASSRAHEQYF. The CDR3 nucleotides are TGCAGTGCCAGCAGCAGGGCCCACGAGCAGTACTTC.

This chain joins TRBV27 and TRBJ1-2; possible D gene TRBD1, 5 bases. The CDR3 consists of 14 residues. CDR1 is MNHEY and CDR2 is SMNVEV in the germline V gene (reference sequence). Trimming pared 5 bases from V and 4 bases from J, leaving 14 bases between. The CDR3 DNA is TGTGCCAGCAGTCCCTGGGGGGAGCGCTATGGCTACACCTTC. It is translated as CASSPWGERYGYTF.

This rearrangement joins TRBV6-1 to TRBJ2-1; 9 positions match TRBD1. The junction had 8 bases not matched to a gene; V was cut back by 0 bases and J by 8 bases. This CDR3 spans 16 amino acids. CDR1 is MNHNS and CDR2 is SASEGT in the germline V gene. The CDR3 sequence is CASSEALGTGTHEQFF. CDR3 nucleotide sequence: TGTGCCAGCAGTGAAGCCCTAGGGACAGGGACCCATGAGCAGTTCTTC.

The J gene is TRBJ1-5, the V gene TRBV28; D is perhaps TRBD1 (5 bases). CDR3 length equals 15 residues. Germline CDR1 and CDR2: MDHEN and SYDVKM. V lost 3 bases and J lost 2, with 11 bases in between. The CDR3 DNA sequence: TGTGCCAGCAGTTTCCGGGCGGGGGGCAATCAGCCCCAGCATTTT. Translation: CASSFRAGGNQPQHF.

V and J are TRBV25-1 and TRBJ1-2; D might be TRBD1 (6 bases). The CDR3 runs 13 residues. Trimming cost V 4 bases and J 8 bases, with 14 bases left between them. Germline CDR1 and CDR2: MGHDK and SYGVNS. The DNA of the CDR3 is TGTGCCAGCAGTGGGGGGCTGGGGCTCGGCTACACCTTC. Its protein product is CASSGGLGLGYTF.

The chain links TRBV2 to TRBJ1-2; D remains unclear. The CDR3 totals 12 residues. V dropped 7 bases and J dropped 2 bases, with 8 bases sitting between them. In germline, CDR1 is SNHLY, CDR2 FYNNEI. CDR3 in amino acids: CASTGYNYGYTF. The CDR3 DNA reads as TGTGCCAGCACGGGCTACAACTATGGCTACACCTTC.

The chain uses TRBV4-2 and TRBJ2-5; TRBD2 is a possible D gene (5 bases). The length of the CDR3 is 13 residues. V was shortened by 1 base and J by 3 bases, with 6 bases between the two germline ends. Germline CDR1 LGHNA, CDR2 YNFKEQ. The CDR3 DNA reads as TGTGCCAGCAGCCAAGTTAGCGAAGAGACCCAGTACTTC. This encodes CASSQVSEETQYF.

The chain combines TRBV24-1 with TRBJ2-2; TRBD1 might be the D (5 bases). Per the germline V gene, CDR1 is KGHDR and CDR2 is SFDVKD. V shed 10 bases and J shed 2 bases, with 10 bases lying between them. The CDR3 is made up of 13 amino acids. In nucleotides, the CDR3 is TGTGCCACGGCAGGGAAAAACACCGGGGAGCTGTTTTTT. Its protein is CATAGKNTGELFF.

The rearrangement joins TRBV7-2 to TRBJ1-1; D remains ambiguous. V was trimmed by 3 bases and J by 3 bases, leaving 8 bases between them. The CDR3 is 13 residues long. CDR1 SGHTA and CDR2 FQGNSA come from the germline V gene. CDR3 in DNA: TGTGCCAGCAGCTTGGTCCCCGACACTGAAGCTTTCTTT. Amino acid sequence: CASSLVPDTEAFF.

This clonotype was seen a few times. The chain is built from TRBV5-5 and TRBJ1-6, with 7 bases aligning to TRBD1. With V trimmed by 2 bases and J by 8 bases, 4 bases remained unmatched. This CDR3 comprises 14 residues. CDR1 is SGHKS and CDR2 is YYEKEE in the germline V gene (reference sequence). The DNA for the CDR3 is TGTGCCAGCAGCTTCCGGGACAGCCATTCACCCCTCCACTTT. Its translation: CASSFRDSHSPLHF.